The 21 T cell receptor beta chains below come from one sample, sequenced in a study of blood T cell repertoires in COVID-19. Some clones are missing from TCRdb's copy, which holds only in-frame ones; the method was immunoSEQ multiplex PCR. This table has 68,000 or so clones, 80% to 90% appearing once. Sequencing input: peripheral blood. The source of these receptors is a human donor in a cohort sampled during active COVID-19.

The rearrangement uses TRBV12-2 and TRBJ2-1; the D call TRBD2 from the table was never checked on the DNA. TRBV12-2 is deemed a pseudogene. CDR3 length equals 16 residues. The CDR3 bases are TGTGCAAGTCGCTTAACCCTAGCGGGACCAGCCAATGAGCAGTTCTTC. Translated, it gives CASRLTLAGPANEQFF.

The chain joins TRBV5-4 to TRBJ2-2; D call uncertain. V lost 0 bases to trimming and J lost 4 bases, with 7 bases between them. Germline-derived CDR1 and CDR2 are SGHNT and YYREEE (reference sequence). This CDR3 has 14 residues. The CDR3: CASSLESGTGELFF. The CDR3 DNA sequence: TGTGCCAGCAGCTTGGAGAGTGGCACCGGGGAGCTGTTTTTT.

This chain links TRBV6-5 with TRBJ1-2; D is possibly TRBD1 (5 bases). Trimming shortened V by 10 bases and J by 2 bases, and 20 bases separated the two germline ends. The V gene's germline CDR1 is MNHEY and CDR2 SVGAGI. The CDR3 spans 15 residues. This CDR3 reads CATSDTSLPNYGYTF. DNA for the CDR3: TGTGCCACCTCGGACACGTCGTTACCAAACTATGGCTACACCTTC.

The chain is built from TRBV10-3 and TRBJ1-2; 10 positions agree with TRBD1. V lost 1 base, J lost 8 bases, and 7 bases stayed unmatched. Germline V CDR1 and CDR2: ENHRY, SYGVKD. The CDR3 loop spans 15 amino acids. The CDR3 here is CAISEYETGGGGYTF. The CDR3 coding sequence is TGTGCCATCAGTGAGTATGAGACAGGGGGCGGCGGCTACACCTTC.

This chain joins TRBV28 and TRBJ2-7; 7 bases map to TRBD1. V lost 5 bases to trimming and J lost 0 bases; unmatched junction nucleotides: 7. Germline V gene lookup returns CDR1 MDHEN and CDR2 SYDVKM. The CDR3 consists of 15 residues. The chain's CDR3 is CASSPPGTVSYEQYF. The CDR3 DNA sequence: TGTGCCAGCAGTCCACCCGGGACAGTCTCCTACGAGCAGTACTTC.

CDR3 in DNA: TGTGCCTTGGGGACATCCCTAGCCAAAAACATTCAGTACTTC. Its protein product is CALGTSLAKNIQYF. The chain joins TRBV30 to TRBJ2-4; a possible D gene is TRBD1 (6 bases). V was cut by 7 bases and J by 0 bases, with 13 bases left in between. The CDR3 covers 14 residues. Germline lookup yields CDR1 GTSNPN and CDR2 SVGIG (reference sequence).

The chain employs TRBV7-9 and TRBJ1-1; TRBD1 might be the D (6 bases). V lost 3 bases and J 1 base, leaving 12 bases between the germline ends. CDR1 and CDR2 from the germline V gene are SEHNR and FQNEAQ (reference sequence). CDR3 length: 15 amino acids. CDR3 sequence (DNA): TGTGCCAGCAGCTTCCGGGACAATACGAACACTGAAGCTTTCTTT. Translating gives CASSFRDNTNTEAFF.

The genes are TRBV7-3 and TRBJ1-2, with D possibly matching TRBD1 (6 bases). The germline V and J ends were trimmed by 2 bases and 6 bases, with 10 bases remaining between them. CDR3 length: 13 amino acids. CDR1 and CDR2 from the germline V gene are SGHTA and FQGTGA. CDR3 bases: TGTGCCAGCAGCTTACACAGGGCAGATGGCTACACCTTC. The encoded protein is CASSLHRADGYTF.

The V call is TRBV4-2, the J call TRBJ2-5, with 7 bases identical to TRBD2. V gave up 1 base and J gave up 5 bases; unmatched junction bases: 10. This CDR3 contains 16 residues. Germline CDR1 LGHNA, CDR2 YNFKEQ. The DNA for the CDR3 is TGTGCCAGCAGCCAAGGGGAAGCGGGGCGGCGGGAGACCCAGTACTTC. Protein sequence: CASSQGEAGRRETQYF.

The rearrangement links TRBV6-5 to TRBJ2-2, with D possibly being TRBD1 (5 bases). Between the trimmed V and J ends, which lost 7 bases and 6 bases, there was a span of 12 bases. Germline V gene sequence: CDR1 MNHEY, CDR2 SVGAGI. The CDR3 runs 13 residues. The CDR3 here is CASTHQGSGELFF. As DNA, the CDR3 is TGTGCCAGCACCCACCAGGGCTCCGGGGAGCTGTTTTTT.

This chain links TRBV5-4 with TRBJ1-2; D not resolved. The CDR3 consists of 16 residues. The V end was cut by 1 base, the J end by 3 bases, with 16 bases between. In germline, CDR1 is SGHNT, CDR2 YYREEE (reference sequence). In DNA form, the CDR3 reads TGTGCCAGCAGCTTGACAGCGCAGGAGGCTGACTATGGCTACACCTTC. This gives the protein CASSLTAQEADYGYTF.

The chain links TRBV7-2 to TRBJ2-1, with a possible D match to TRBD1 (6 bases). V dropped 5 bases and J dropped 6 bases, with 11 bases sitting between them. The length of the CDR3 is 13 residues. The germline V gene encodes CDR1 SGHTA and CDR2 FQGNSA. The CDR3 spells CASSRQDINEQFF. DNA for the CDR3: TGTGCCAGCAGCCGACAGGATATCAATGAGCAGTTCTTC.

The genes are TRBV19 and TRBJ1-1, with 8 nucleotides matching TRBD1. V lost 4 bases, J lost 5 bases, and 6 bases stayed unmatched. The CDR3 loop spans 14 amino acids. Germline V gene sequence: CDR1 LNHDA, CDR2 SQIVND (reference sequence). In nucleotides, the CDR3 is TGTGCCAGTAGTAACAGGGGGTCTTTGACTGAAGCTTTCTTT. Translation gives CASSNRGSLTEAFF.

V and J are TRBV4-1 and TRBJ1-1, with 7 bases identical to TRBD1. Germline V gene lookup returns CDR1 MGHRA and CDR2 YSYEKL. The CDR3 sequence is 16 residues long. Unmatched junction bases numbered 5, after V lost 1 base and J lost 0 bases. The chain's CDR3 is CASSQVRQGMNTEAFF. In DNA form, the CDR3 reads TGCGCCAGCAGCCAAGTACGACAGGGAATGAACACTGAAGCTTTCTTT.

The genes are TRBV6-5 and TRBJ2-7; the D is unclear. The CDR3 length is 12 residues. CDR1 MNHEY and CDR2 SVGAGI come from the germline V gene. Trimming cost V 6 bases and J 1 base, with 7 bases left between them. This chain's CDR3 is CASRTTSYEQYF. The CDR3 region has the DNA TGTGCCAGCAGGACGACTTCCTACGAGCAGTACTTC.

The chain uses TRBV5-6 and TRBJ1-6; possible D gene TRBD1, 6 bases. This CDR3 comprises 17 residues. Germline V gene sequence: CDR1 SGHDT, CDR2 YYEEEE. With 6 bases removed from V and 6 bases from J, the gap between germline ends came to 22 bases. The CDR3 is CASTPGPDRILNSPLHF. The CDR3 DNA reads TGTGCCAGCACCCCGGGGCCGGACAGAATCCTTAATTCACCCCTCCACTTT.

This clone was seen a few times. For the CDR3, the DNA is TGTGCCTGGAGCCCGACTAGCGCAATCTACAATGAGCAGTTCTTC. Its translation is CAWSPTSAIYNEQFF. This chain uses TRBV30 with TRBJ2-1; 8 bases agree with TRBD2. Germline CDR1 and CDR2: GTSNPN and SVGIG (reference sequence). The V and J ends lost 3 bases and 3 bases, in that order; junction bases with no gene match: 7. The CDR3 is 15 amino acids.

J is TRBJ1-3 and V is TRBV10-3; no definite D call. This CDR3 has 14 amino acids. The V gene's germline CDR1 is ENHRY and CDR2 SYGVKD. The V end lost 7 bases, the J end lost 4 bases, and 14 bases lay between the germline ends. The CDR3 nucleotides read TGTGCCATCACGAAGACCGCGGAAGGAAACACCATATATTTT. Its translation: CAITKTAEGNTIYF.

The chain is built from TRBV6-2 or TRBV6-3 and TRBJ2-7; 12 positions match TRBD2. Germline V gene sequence: CDR1 MNHEY, CDR2 SVGEGT. V shed 4 bases, J shed 5 bases, and the junction held 6 bases outside the gene matches. The CDR3 length is 15 residues. The DNA for the CDR3 is TGTGCCAGCAGTTGGCTAGCGGGAGGGCCGGACGAGCAGTACTTC. It yields the protein CASSWLAGGPDEQYF.

The chain uses TRBV2 and TRBJ1-4, with D tentatively TRBD1 (5 bases). Germline CDR1 SNHLY, CDR2 FYNNEI. There are 15 residues in the CDR3. Trimming took 0 bases from V and 8 from J, leaving 13 bases between them. The CDR3 DNA reads as TGTGCCAGCAGTGAAGCCTTCAGGGTCGGAGAAAAACTGTTTTTT. This sequence encodes CASSEAFRVGEKLFF.

This clone appeared a single time. The V and J genes are TRBV6-2 or TRBV6-3 and TRBJ1-2; TRBD1 aligns across 8 bases. This CDR3 is built from 14 residues. V was clipped by 5 bases and J by 4 bases; unmatched bases: 6. The germline V gene encodes CDR1 MNHEY and CDR2 SVGEGT. The CDR3 DNA reads as TGTGCCAGCAGTCGGACAGGGAGTGGCTATGGCTACACCTTC. It encodes CASSRTGSGYGYTF.